The 28 T cell receptor beta chains in this list originate from one sample, sequenced in a study of CD8 T cells in ankylosing spondylitis. A single record per CDR3 protein comes from TCRdb applying MiXCR to the 5' RACE reads. The sample lists 80,000 to 100,000 distinct CDR3 sequences, roughly 9.6% occurring once. The source material was blood, either unsorted or a sorted T cell fraction (not recorded which). These receptors all stem from a male donor with ankylosing spondylitis or in good health (not recorded which).

With respect to this clonotype: A much larger clonotype is one base distant, so this may be a read error. The chain joins TRBV27 to TRBJ2-7, with 8 bases that match TRBD1. Unmatched junction bases numbered 15, after V lost 8 bases and J lost 6 bases. The CDR3 totals 15 residues. Germline values: CDR1 MNHEY, CDR2 SMNVEV (reference sequence). CDR3 nucleotides: TGTGCCAGCGCCGTAAGATCGGGACAGGACTGCGAGCAGTACTTC. Translated, it gives CASAVRSGQDCEQYF.

This clonotype was detected many times. V gene TRBV5-1 combines with J gene TRBJ2-1, with D perhaps TRBD1 (5 bases). Germline assignment: CDR1 SGHRS and CDR2 YFSETQ. This CDR3 contains 14 residues. V was cut by 0 bases and J by 10 bases, with 14 bases left in between. The CDR3 coding sequence is TGCGCCAGCAGCTTGGTTCAGGGCCCTCGGGAGCAGTTCTTC. Translated, it gives CASSLVQGPREQFF.

This clonotype came up many times. V gene TRBV27 combines with J gene TRBJ2-1; TRBD1 aligns across 8 bases. The germline V gene has CDR1 MNHEY and CDR2 SMNVEV (reference sequence). V shed 8 bases, J shed 0 bases, and the junction held 0 bases outside the gene matches. The CDR3 runs 13 residues. CDR3 sequence: CASGQGSYNEQFF. As DNA, the CDR3 is TGTGCCAGCGGACAGGGCTCCTACAATGAGCAGTTCTTC.

V gene TRBV3-1 combines with J gene TRBJ2-1, with TRBD1 matching over 12 bases. The CDR3 has 18 amino acids. Per the germline V gene, CDR1 is LGHDT and CDR2 is YNNKEL (reference sequence). J lost 2 bases, V lost 8 bases, and 13 bases had no gene match. DNA of the CDR3: TGTGCCAGCTGTCGGGACAGGGGGCTTCAGGAAGCCTACAATGAGCAGTTCTTC. Encoded protein: CASCRDRGLQEAYNEQFF.

A word on this clonotype: A junction boundary mismatches the germline segment, possibly from a read error. V is TRBV2 and J is TRBJ2-3, with 9 bases fitting TRBD2. The CDR3 is 18 residues long. CDR1 is SNHLY and CDR2 is FYNNEI in the germline V gene. This chain's CDR3 is CTSSLGLDSGGRTDTQYF. CDR3 nucleotides: TGTACCAGCAGTTTAGGATTGGATAGCGGGGGACGCACAGATACGCAGTATTTT.

There are many counts of this clonotype. The chain joins TRBV11-1 to TRBJ2-1; TRBD1 aligns across 7 bases. J lost 15 bases, V lost 3 bases, and 8 bases had no gene match. Germline CDR1 reads SGHAT; CDR2 reads FQDESV (reference sequence). The CDR3 extends over 12 amino acids. DNA for the CDR3: TGTGCCAGCAGCTTCGGTCCAGGGGGTGTGTTCTTC. Its translation is CASSFGPGGVFF. Variable domain in full (rest from reference TRBV11-1 and TRBJ2-1): EAEVAQSPRYKITEKSQAVAFWCDPISGHATLYWYRQILGQGPELLVQFQDESVVDDSQLPKDRFSAERLKGVDSTLKIQPAELGDSAMYLCASSFGPGGVFFGPGTRLTVL.

In its sample, this clonotype was seen many times. V usage is TRBV12-3 or TRBV12-4 and J usage is TRBJ1-3; D not resolved. The V and J ends lost 5 bases and 0 bases respectively, with 14 bases between them. The CDR3 runs 16 residues. CDR3 DNA: TGTGCCAGCAGTCCACCCCAAATGTCCTCTGGAAACACCATATATTTT. Its protein product is CASSPPQMSSGNTIYF.

This clonotype occurred a few times. The J gene is TRBJ2-2, the V gene TRBV15; D is ambiguous. Germline V gene lookup returns CDR1 LNHNV and CDR2 YYDKDF (reference sequence). The V and J ends lost 0 bases and 6 bases respectively, with 5 bases between them. The CDR3 is 13 residues long. CDR3 bases: TGTGCCACCAGCAGAGACGAGGCCGGGGAGCTGTTTTTT. The encoded protein is CATSRDEAGELFF.

In its sample, this clonotype was seen many times. The CDR3 spells CASNPGGSSLAKNIQYF. The CDR3 bases are TGTGCCAGCAACCCCGGCGGCAGTTCTTTAGCCAAAAACATTCAGTACTTC. The genes are TRBV28 and TRBJ2-4; D ambiguous. The CDR3 runs 17 residues. Trimming took off 7 bases at V and 0 bases at J, with 19 bases between the two ends. Germline V lookup: CDR1 MDHEN, CDR2 SYDVKM.

This clonotype was recorded at least ten times. This chain uses TRBV5-1 with TRBJ2-5; D call uncertain. Germline V gives CDR1 SGHRS, CDR2 YFSETQ. The CDR3 extends over 13 amino acids. Trimming cost V 0 bases and J 5 bases, with 8 bases left between them. CDR3 DNA sequence: TGCGCCAGCAGCTTGGGCTCAGGCGAGACCCAGTACTTC. Amino acids: CASSLGSGETQYF.

The V gene is TRBV9, the J gene TRBJ2-7; 7 bases align to TRBD2. This CDR3 is built from 14 residues. The ends lost 3 bases at V and 6 bases at J; junction bases unmatched: 9. CDR1 is SGDLS, CDR2 YYNGEE, per germline. The CDR3 DNA reads TGTGCCAGCAGCGCCGCCGGGACTACGATCGAGCAGTACTTC. Its protein product is CASSAAGTTIEQYF.

This sequence joins TRBV12-3 or TRBV12-4 and TRBJ2-3, with 7 bases aligning to TRBD2. The CDR3 is made up of 14 amino acids. Unmatched junction bases numbered 8, after V lost 5 bases and J lost 6 bases. The CDR3 here is CASSISGVGDTQYF. The CDR3 DNA reads as TGTGCCAGCAGTATAAGCGGGGTGGGGGATACGCAGTATTTT.

The rearrangement uses TRBV5-4 and TRBJ1-5; no clear D gene. Germline loops: CDR1 SGHNT, CDR2 YYREEE (reference sequence). Trimming cost V 4 bases and J 9 bases, with 11 bases left between them. The length of the CDR3 is 12 residues. In nucleotides, the CDR3 is TGTGCCAGCAGCCCCTTTGGGCGGCCCCAGCATTTT. Its protein is CASSPFGRPQHF.

This clonotype was seen a few times. The chain employs TRBV19 and TRBJ2-3; D is uncertain. CDR1 and CDR2 from the germline V gene are LNHDA and SQIVND (reference sequence). Trimming took 6 bases from V and 6 from J, leaving 10 bases between them. The CDR3 is 12 amino acids. The chain's CDR3 is CASSEIRDTQYF. CDR3 sequence (DNA): TGTGCCAGTAGCGAAATAAGGGATACGCAGTATTTT.

There are a few counts of this clonotype. The chain carries TRBV5-1 and TRBJ2-2; 8 positions match TRBD1. Per the germline V gene, CDR1 is SGHRS and CDR2 is YFSETQ. The junction had 5 bases not matched to a gene; V was cut back by 4 bases and J by 3 bases. The CDR3 loop spans 15 amino acids. CDR3 protein: CASSRTGTDTGELFF. CDR3 sequence (DNA): TGCGCCAGCAGCCGGACAGGGACGGACACCGGGGAGCTGTTTTTT. Drawing the rest from reference TRBV5-1 and TRBJ2-2, the complete variable domain is KAGVTQTPRYLIKTRGQQVTLSCSPISGHRSVSWYQQTPGQGLQFLFEYFSETQRNKGNFPGRFSGRQFSNSRSEMNVSTLELGDSALYLCASSRTGTDTGELFFGEGSRLTVL.

This clonotype was counted many times. V is TRBV7-9 and J is TRBJ2-3, with 13 positions matching TRBD2. The CDR3 runs 16 residues. Germline CDR1 reads SEHNR; CDR2 reads FQNEAQ (reference sequence). J gave up 6 bases and V 4 bases, and 7 bases lay outside the gene matches. The CDR3 here is CASSSSGLAGVDTQYF. The CDR3 region has the DNA TGTGCCAGCAGCTCCTCAGGACTAGCGGGGGTGGATACGCAGTATTTT.

V gene TRBV11-3 combines with J gene TRBJ1-1; D is perhaps TRBD1 (6 bases). The CDR3 has 14 amino acids. Germline loops: CDR1 SGHNT, CDR2 YENEEA. Trimming cost V 4 bases and J 5 bases, with 14 bases left between them. The CDR3 nucleotides read TGTGCCAGCAGCTCCGGACAGTTAGGGACTGAAGCTTTCTTT. This gives the protein CASSSGQLGTEAFF.

The table lists this clonotype with many counts. The rearrangement uses TRBV5-5 and TRBJ1-5, with D unresolved. Germline-derived CDR1 and CDR2 are SGHKS and YYEKEE (reference sequence). This CDR3 spans 14 amino acids. Trimming shortened V by 2 bases and J by 9 bases, and 15 bases separated the two germline ends. CDR3 amino acids: CASSFVGGPGPQHF. CDR3 bases: TGTGCCAGCAGCTTTGTTGGCGGTCCAGGGCCCCAGCATTTT.

This clonotype was recorded many times. The J gene is TRBJ2-1, the V gene TRBV7-2; D call uncertain. V shed 5 bases and J shed 0 bases, with 11 bases lying between them. CDR1 and CDR2 from the germline V gene are SGHTA and FQGNSA. The CDR3 length is 15 residues. CDR3 nucleotide sequence: TGTGCCAGCAGCACTACTCCGAGCTCCTACAATGAGCAGTTCTTC. This encodes CASSTTPSSYNEQFF.

This clonotype was seen many times. The rearrangement joins TRBV6-5 to TRBJ1-2, with 8 bases matching TRBD1. The V and J ends lost 4 bases and 4 bases, in that order; junction bases with no gene match: 5. The CDR3 contains 14 residues. Germline V lookup: CDR1 MNHEY, CDR2 SVGAGI. The CDR3 DNA follows: TGTGCCAGCAGTTCCTCAGGGGGCCTCTATGGCTACACCTTC. The encoded protein is CASSSSGGLYGYTF.

There are many counts of this clonotype. The chain is built from TRBV7-6 and TRBJ1-3; D may be TRBD1 (6 bases). This CDR3 contains 16 residues. Trimming shortened V by 5 bases and J by 0 bases, and 14 bases separated the two germline ends. The germline V gene encodes CDR1 SGHVS and CDR2 FNYEAQ. The CDR3 reads CASSPLGHVSGNTIYF. The DNA for the CDR3 is TGTGCCAGCAGCCCATTGGGACACGTCTCTGGAAACACCATATATTTT.

This clonotype came up many times. This chain connects TRBV20-1 to TRBJ1-2; D is ambiguous. The CDR3 spans 14 residues. Trimming took off 3 bases at V and 9 bases at J, with 20 bases between the two ends. Looked up from germline, CDR1 is DFQATT and CDR2 is SNEGSKA (reference sequence). For the CDR3, the DNA is TGCAGTGCTAGTCCCCCGTCTCCTCGGACCAGCTACACCTTC. This translates into CSASPPSPRTSYTF.

Turning to this clonotype: A clone one base away is much larger, so this may be a read error. The rearrangement uses TRBV2 and TRBJ1-4, with 9 bases fitting TRBD1. With 6 bases clipped from V and 5 bases from J, the junction kept 4 bases outside the gene matches. The CDR3 is 14 amino acids. The germline V gene has CDR1 SNHLY and CDR2 FYNNEI. The CDR3 sequence is CASRGDRENEKLFF. The CDR3 nucleotides are TGTGCCAGCAGGGGGGACAGGGAGAATGAAAAACTGTTTTTT.

In its sample, this clonotype was seen many times. This chain joins TRBV5-1 and TRBJ2-1; D unclear. Germline CDR1 SGHRS, CDR2 YFSETQ. Between the trimmed V and J ends, which lost 2 bases and 8 bases, there was a span of 8 bases. The CDR3 runs to 12 residues. This chain's CDR3 is CASSFNLDEQFF. CDR3 DNA sequence: TGCGCCAGCAGCTTCAACCTGGATGAGCAGTTCTTC.

The chain is built from TRBV7-2 and TRBJ2-5; 11 bases match TRBD2. CDR3 length: 16 residues. Germline V gene sequence: CDR1 SGHTA, CDR2 FQGNSA. J was trimmed by 0 bases and V by 8 bases; bases with no gene match: 8. The CDR3 DNA sequence: TGTGCCAGCCGGCTAGCGGGGGGCGCTAACCAAGAGACCCAGTACTTC. This translates into CASRLAGGANQETQYF.

This chain connects TRBV27 to TRBJ1-3; tentative D call: TRBD1 (6 bases). The CDR3 runs 14 residues. CDR1 is MNHEY and CDR2 is SMNVEV in the germline V gene (reference sequence). Trimming cost V 8 bases and J 2 bases, with 13 bases left between them. The DNA of the CDR3 is TGTGCCAGCGGCCCCCAGGGGCCTGGAAACACCATATATTTT. Translation gives CASGPQGPGNTIYF.

This clonotype came up many times. The chain is built from TRBV20-1 and TRBJ1-2, with 7 bases identical to TRBD1. The ends lost 0 bases at V and 7 bases at J; junction bases unmatched: 11. The V gene's germline CDR1 is DFQATT and CDR2 SNEGSKA (reference sequence). The CDR3 covers 15 residues. The CDR3 DNA sequence: TGCAGTGCTAGAGATCCGAGACAGGGTTGGGGTGGCTACACCTTC. It is translated as CSARDPRQGWGGYTF.

This clonotype was observed at least ten times. The gene calls are TRBV6-5 and TRBJ1-1, with D tentatively TRBD1 (5 bases). Germline lookup yields CDR1 MNHEY and CDR2 SVGAGI. Trimming cost V 0 bases and J 4 bases, with 6 bases left between them. The CDR3 runs 13 residues. CDR3 region: CASSYSGGTEAFF. Written as DNA, the CDR3 is TGTGCCAGCAGTTACTCCGGGGGCACTGAAGCTTTCTTT.